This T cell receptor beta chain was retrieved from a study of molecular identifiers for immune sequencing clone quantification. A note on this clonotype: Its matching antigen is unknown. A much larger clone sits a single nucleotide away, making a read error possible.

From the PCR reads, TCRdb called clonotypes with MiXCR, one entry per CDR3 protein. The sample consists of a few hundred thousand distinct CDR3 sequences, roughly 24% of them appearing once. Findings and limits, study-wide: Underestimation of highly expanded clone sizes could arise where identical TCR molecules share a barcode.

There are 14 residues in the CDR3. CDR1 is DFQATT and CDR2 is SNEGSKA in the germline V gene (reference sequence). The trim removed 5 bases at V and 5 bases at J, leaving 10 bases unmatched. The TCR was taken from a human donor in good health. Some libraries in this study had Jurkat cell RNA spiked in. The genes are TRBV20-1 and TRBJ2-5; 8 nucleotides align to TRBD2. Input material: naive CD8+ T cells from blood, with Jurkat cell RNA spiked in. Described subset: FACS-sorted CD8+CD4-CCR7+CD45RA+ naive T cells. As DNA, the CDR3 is TGCAGTGCTGGGGTGACGGGAGGGCCGGAGACCCAGTACTTC. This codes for CSAGVTGGPETQYF.